The table lists the clone carrying this T cell receptor (beta chain) with many counts. What it binds is not known. The entry originates in a study of molecular identifiers for immune sequencing clone quantification. Notes on the study in general: Clones that exceeded 20 RNA copies held over 99% of effector molecules, yet under 1% in naive cells. Spiked TCR RNA from one Jurkat cell reportedly showed up when mixed among over 900,000 naive cells.

This CDR3 is built from 14 residues. Germline V gene data show CDR1 as MNHEY and CDR2 as SMNVEV (reference sequence). V was pared by 1 base and J by 3 bases, with 10 bases between. A CD8+CD4-CCR7+CD45RA+ gate was used to sort naive CD8 T cells. One entry per CDR3 protein results from TCRdb running MiXCR on the PCR reads. This sample carries hundreds of thousands of distinct CDR3 sequences, about 20% of them seen once, and the ten largest clones take 0.85%. The TCR originated in a human donor in good health. Some libraries in this study had Jurkat cell RNA spiked in. What was sequenced was naive CD8+ T cells from blood, with Jurkat cell RNA spiked in. Regarding subset: FACS-sorted CD8+CD4-CCR7+CD45RA+ naive T cells. The chain has TRBV27 and TRBJ2-7, with a possible D match to TRBD1 (5 bases). Written as DNA, the CDR3 is TGTGCCAGCAGTTTATTTGGGGCACACTACGAGCAGTACTTC. This codes for CASSLFGAHYEQYF.